This T cell receptor (beta chain) was sequenced for a study of blood T cell repertoires in COVID-19. Turning to the study itself: Acute and convalescent COVID-19 specimens originated in the United States, Italy and Spain. Nucleic acid was either cDNA or gDNA, and it came from T cells, B-cell-depleted T cells, or PBMCs.

Per the study methods: Estimates of nucleated cell counts were drawn from the amplification of reference gene primers. TCRdb's copy holds only in-frame clones and misses some; the assay was immunoSEQ multiplex PCR. V, J and clone size reflect that table, while D and trimming were determined from the DNA. The sample yields roughly 130,000 clones, 75% to 90% seen once. This CDR3 contains 12 residues. V lost 4 bases to trimming and J lost 4 bases, with 7 bases between them. CDR1 is SEHNR and CDR2 is FQNEAQ in the germline V gene (reference sequence). This TCR derives from a man between 65 and 85 years old with acute or convalescent COVID-19. The V call is TRBV7-9, the J call TRBJ2-5, with D perhaps TRBD1 (6 bases). The material sequenced was peripheral blood. The DNA of the CDR3 is TGTGCCAGCAGCTCCAGGGGAGAGACCCAGTACTTC. Amino acids: CASSSRGETQYF.